This TCR beta chain originates from a study of shared clonotypes between healthy human individuals. Splitting of CD4+ cells produced CD45RA+ naive and CD45RA-negative memory subsets. This CDR3 contains 11 residues. Trimming pared 8 bases from V and 5 bases from J, leaving 6 bases between. Germline CDR1 reads SNHLY; CDR2 reads FYNNEI. The deep-level immunoSEQ assay was used. Tens of thousands of T cell genomes (approximately 0.2 ug DNA) went into each sorted-subset replicate. Sequencing used immunoSEQ multiplex PCR; TCRdb keeps in-frame clones, though not all of them. The sample contains about 2.4 million clones, roughly 93% of which appear only once.

Input material: naive CD4+ T cells from PBMCs. Subset indicated: CD45RA+ positively selected. The sequence came from a man aged 18 to 29 in good health. Some clones in this sample may be carry-over from other donors' samples. The chain couples TRBV2 to TRBJ1-4; D is possibly TRBD1 (6 bases). CDR3 protein: CASGQNEKLFF. The DNA of the CDR3 is TGTGCCAGCGGACAGAATGAAAAACTGTTTTTT.